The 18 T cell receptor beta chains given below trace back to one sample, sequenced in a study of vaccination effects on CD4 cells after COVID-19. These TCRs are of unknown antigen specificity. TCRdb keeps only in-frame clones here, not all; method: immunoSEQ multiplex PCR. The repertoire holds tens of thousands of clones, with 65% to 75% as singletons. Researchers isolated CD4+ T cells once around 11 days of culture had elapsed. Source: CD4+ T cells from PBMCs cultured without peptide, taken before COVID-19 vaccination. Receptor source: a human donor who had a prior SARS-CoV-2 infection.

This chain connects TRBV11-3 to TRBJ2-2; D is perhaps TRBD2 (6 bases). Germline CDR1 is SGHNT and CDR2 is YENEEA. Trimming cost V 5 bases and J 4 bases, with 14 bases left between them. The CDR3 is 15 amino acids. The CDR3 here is CASSPRSGGTGELFF. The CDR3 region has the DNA TGTGCCAGCAGCCCTCGTAGCGGAGGCACCGGGGAGCTGTTTTTT.

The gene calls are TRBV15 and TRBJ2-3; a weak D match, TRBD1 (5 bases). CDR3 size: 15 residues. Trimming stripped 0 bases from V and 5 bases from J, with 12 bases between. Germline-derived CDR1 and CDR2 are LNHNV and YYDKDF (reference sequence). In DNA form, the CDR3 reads TGTGCCACCAGCAGAGAGCCCACAGGCAGAGATACGCAGTATTTT. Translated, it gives CATSREPTGRDTQYF.

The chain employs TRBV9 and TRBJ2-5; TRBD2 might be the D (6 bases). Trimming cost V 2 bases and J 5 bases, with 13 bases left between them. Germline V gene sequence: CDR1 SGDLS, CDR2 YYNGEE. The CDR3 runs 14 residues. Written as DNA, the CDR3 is TGTGCCAGCAGCGTTCGGTCCGGGAGTGAGACCCAGTACTTC. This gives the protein CASSVRSGSETQYF. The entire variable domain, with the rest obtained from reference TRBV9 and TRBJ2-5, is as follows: DSGVTQTPKHLITATGQRVTLRCSPRSGDLSVYWYQQSLDQGLQFLIQYYNGEERAKGNILERFSAQQFPDLHSELNLSSLELGDSALYFCASSVRSGSETQYFGPGTRLLVL.

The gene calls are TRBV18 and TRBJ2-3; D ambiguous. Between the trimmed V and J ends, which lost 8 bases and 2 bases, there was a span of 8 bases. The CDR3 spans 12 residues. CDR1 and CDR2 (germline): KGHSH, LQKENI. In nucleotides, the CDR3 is TGTGCCAGCAATCAAGCCACAGATACGCAGTATTTT. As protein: CASNQATDTQYF.

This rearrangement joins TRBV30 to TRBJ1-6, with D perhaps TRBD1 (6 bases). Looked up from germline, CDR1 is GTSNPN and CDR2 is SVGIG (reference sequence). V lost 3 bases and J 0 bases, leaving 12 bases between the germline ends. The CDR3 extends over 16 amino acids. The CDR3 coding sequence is TGTGCCTGGAGGGTCACAGGGAGCTCCTATAATTCACCCCTCCACTTT. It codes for CAWRVTGSSYNSPLHF. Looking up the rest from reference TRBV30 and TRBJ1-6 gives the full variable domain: SQTIHQWPATLVQPVGSPLSLECTVEGTSNPNLYWYRQAAGRGLQLLFYSVGIGQISSEVPQNLSASRPQDRQFILSSKKLLLSDSGFYLCAWRVTGSSYNSPLHFGNGTRLTVT.

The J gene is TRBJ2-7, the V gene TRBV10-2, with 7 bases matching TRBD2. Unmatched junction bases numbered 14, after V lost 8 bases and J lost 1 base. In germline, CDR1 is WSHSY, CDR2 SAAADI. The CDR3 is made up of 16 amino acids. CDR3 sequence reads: CASSEYLGRGSYEQYF. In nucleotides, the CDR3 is TGCGCCAGCTCGGAGTATCTGGGGCGGGGGTCCTACGAGCAGTACTTC.

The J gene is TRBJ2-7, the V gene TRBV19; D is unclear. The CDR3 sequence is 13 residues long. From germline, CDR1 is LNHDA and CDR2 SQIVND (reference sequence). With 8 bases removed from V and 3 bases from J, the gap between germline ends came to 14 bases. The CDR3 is CASARTDLYEQYF. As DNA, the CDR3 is TGTGCCAGTGCAAGAACAGATCTCTACGAGCAGTACTTC.

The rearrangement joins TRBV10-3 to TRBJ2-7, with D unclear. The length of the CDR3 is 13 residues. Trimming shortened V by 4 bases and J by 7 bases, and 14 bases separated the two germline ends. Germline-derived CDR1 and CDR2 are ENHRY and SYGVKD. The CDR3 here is CAISAAGPREQYF. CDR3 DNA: TGTGCCATCAGTGCGGCAGGCCCGCGGGAGCAGTACTTC.

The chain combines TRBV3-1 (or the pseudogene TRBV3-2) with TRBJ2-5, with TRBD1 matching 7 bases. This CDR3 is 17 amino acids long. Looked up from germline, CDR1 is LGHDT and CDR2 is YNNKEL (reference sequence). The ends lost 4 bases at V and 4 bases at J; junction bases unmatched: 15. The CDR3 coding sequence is TGTGCCAGCAGCCTTGTATCCCGACAGGGTGTGGGAGAGACCCAGTACTTC. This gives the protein CASSLVSRQGVGETQYF.

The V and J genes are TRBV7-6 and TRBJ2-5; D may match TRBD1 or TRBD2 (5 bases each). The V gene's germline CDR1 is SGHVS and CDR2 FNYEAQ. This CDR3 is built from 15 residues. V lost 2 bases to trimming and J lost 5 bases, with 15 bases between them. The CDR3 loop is CASSLTVQGGETQYF. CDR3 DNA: TGTGCCAGCAGCTTAACGGTGCAGGGCGGGGAGACCCAGTACTTC.

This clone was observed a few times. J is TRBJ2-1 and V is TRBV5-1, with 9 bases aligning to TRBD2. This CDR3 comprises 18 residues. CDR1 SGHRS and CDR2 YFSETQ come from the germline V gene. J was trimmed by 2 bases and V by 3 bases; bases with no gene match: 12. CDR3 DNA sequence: TGCGCCAGCAGCTCCCTAGCGGGGCGTCTTAGTCCCTACAATGAGCAGTTCTTC. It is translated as CASSSLAGRLSPYNEQFF.

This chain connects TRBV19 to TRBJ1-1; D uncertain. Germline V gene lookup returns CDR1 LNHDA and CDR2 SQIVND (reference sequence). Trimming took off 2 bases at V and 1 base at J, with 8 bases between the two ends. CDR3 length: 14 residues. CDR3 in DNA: TGTGCCAGTAGTATATCGGGAGGGAACACTGAAGCTTTCTTT. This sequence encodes CASSISGGNTEAFF.

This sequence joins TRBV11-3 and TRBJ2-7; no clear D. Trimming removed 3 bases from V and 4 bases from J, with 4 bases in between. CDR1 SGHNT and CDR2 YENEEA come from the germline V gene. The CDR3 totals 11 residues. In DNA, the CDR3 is TGTGCCAGCAGCTTGAATTACGAGCAGTACTTC. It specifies CASSLNYEQYF.

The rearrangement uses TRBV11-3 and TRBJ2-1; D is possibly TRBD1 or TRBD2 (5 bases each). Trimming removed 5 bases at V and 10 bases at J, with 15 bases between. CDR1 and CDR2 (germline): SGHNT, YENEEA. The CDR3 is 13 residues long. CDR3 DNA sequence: TGTGCCAGCAGCGGGACCGCCTCGTGGGAGCAGTTCTTC. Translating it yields CASSGTASWEQFF.

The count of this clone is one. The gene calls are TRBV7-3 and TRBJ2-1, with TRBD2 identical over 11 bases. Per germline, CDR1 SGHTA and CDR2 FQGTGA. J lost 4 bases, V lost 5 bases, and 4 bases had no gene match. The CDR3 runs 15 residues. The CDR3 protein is CASSVLAGAYNEQFF. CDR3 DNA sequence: TGTGCCAGCAGCGTACTAGCGGGAGCTTACAATGAGCAGTTCTTC.

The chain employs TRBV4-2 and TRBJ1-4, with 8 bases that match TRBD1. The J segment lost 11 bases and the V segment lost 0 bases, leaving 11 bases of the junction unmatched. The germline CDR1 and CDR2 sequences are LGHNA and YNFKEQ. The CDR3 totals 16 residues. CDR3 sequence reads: CASSQDPRGRRGKLFF. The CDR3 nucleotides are TGTGCCAGCAGCCAAGATCCCAGGGGGCGTAGAGGGAAACTGTTTTTT.

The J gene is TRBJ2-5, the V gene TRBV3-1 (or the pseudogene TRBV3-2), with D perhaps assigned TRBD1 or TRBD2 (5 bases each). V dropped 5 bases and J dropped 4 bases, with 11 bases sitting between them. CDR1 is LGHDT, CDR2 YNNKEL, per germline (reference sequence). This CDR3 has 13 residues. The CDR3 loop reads CASSSPGAETQYF. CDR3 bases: TGTGCCAGCAGCTCCCCCGGGGCAGAGACCCAGTACTTC.

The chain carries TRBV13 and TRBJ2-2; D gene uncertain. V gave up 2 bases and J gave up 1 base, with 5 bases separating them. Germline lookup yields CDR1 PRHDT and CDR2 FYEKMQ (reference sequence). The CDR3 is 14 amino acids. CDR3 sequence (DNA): TGTGCCAGCAGCTTAAACAGGAACACCGGGGAGCTGTTTTTT. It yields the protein CASSLNRNTGELFF.